The T cell receptor (beta chain) described here comes from a study of blood T cell repertoires in COVID-19. In the study overall: Sites across the United States, Italy and Spain contributed samples from acute and convalescent COVID-19. The analysed material was cDNA or gDNA that came from T cells, B-cell-depleted T cells, or PBMCs.

The CDR3 runs to 12 residues. V was clipped by 3 bases and J by 8 bases, with 10 bases between them. CDR1 is LGHDT, CDR2 YNNKEL, per germline (reference sequence). In the authors' workflow: Reference gene primers were amplified, and this amplification served to estimate nucleated cell counts. Produced via immunoSEQ multiplex PCR; TCRdb's table is partial and in-frame only. V and J calls and clone size are as listed in that table; D and trimming were resolved from the DNA. The sample records 200,000 to 300,000 clones, roughly 86% being singletons. The J gene is TRBJ1-2, the V gene TRBV3-1 (or the pseudogene TRBV3-2); D is possibly TRBD1 (5 bases). Sequenced sample: peripheral blood. This clonotype originated in a woman aged 60-75 years who had recovered from COVID-19. The CDR3 bases are TGTGCCAGCAGCCACCAGGGTCGGGGCTACACCTTC. Protein: CASSHQGRGYTF.